The present entry profiles one T cell receptor beta chain with its context. The antigen is undetermined. Positive CCR7 selection of CD45RO-negative cells yielded the naive CD8 cells, and terminally differentiated effector memory CD45RA+ cells were excluded. These data belong to a study of shared clonotypes between healthy human individuals. Study results and caveats: Among donors, clonotype sharing was expected to be affected by sequencing depth.

Investigators spread the genomic DNA of each subset evenly over several immunoSEQ plates. Clones were read by immunoSEQ multiplex PCR, and TCRdb kept only the in-frame ones, dropping some. Of around 580,000 clones listed, 95% to 98% are singletons. Sequenced: naive CD8+ T cells sorted from blood. This receptor was obtained from a man aged 25-45 years in good health.

CDR3 sequence reads: CASSLAGGGYEQYF. CDR3 DNA sequence: TGTGCCAGCAGCTTAGCGGGTGGGGGCTACGAGCAGTACTTC. The rearrangement links TRBV7-2 to TRBJ2-7, with D perhaps assigned TRBD1 or TRBD2 (5 bases each). Between the trimmed V and J ends, which lost 0 bases and 3 bases, there was a span of 9 bases. The CDR3 extends over 14 amino acids. In germline, CDR1 is SGHTA, CDR2 FQGNSA.